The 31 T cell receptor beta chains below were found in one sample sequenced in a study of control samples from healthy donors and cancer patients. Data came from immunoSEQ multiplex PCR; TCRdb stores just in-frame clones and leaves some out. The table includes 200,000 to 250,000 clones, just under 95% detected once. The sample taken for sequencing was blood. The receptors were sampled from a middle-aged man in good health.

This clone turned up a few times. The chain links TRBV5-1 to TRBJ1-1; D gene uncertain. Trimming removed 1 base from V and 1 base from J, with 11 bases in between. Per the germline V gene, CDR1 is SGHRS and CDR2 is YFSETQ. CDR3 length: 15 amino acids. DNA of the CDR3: TGCGCCAGCAGCTTGATCTTTGCGGGGAACACTGAAGCTTTCTTT. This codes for CASSLIFAGNTEAFF.

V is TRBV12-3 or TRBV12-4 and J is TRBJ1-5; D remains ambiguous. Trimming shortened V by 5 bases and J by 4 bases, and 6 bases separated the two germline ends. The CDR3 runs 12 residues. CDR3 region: CASSPFNQPQHF. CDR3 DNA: TGTGCCAGCAGTCCATTTAATCAGCCCCAGCATTTT.

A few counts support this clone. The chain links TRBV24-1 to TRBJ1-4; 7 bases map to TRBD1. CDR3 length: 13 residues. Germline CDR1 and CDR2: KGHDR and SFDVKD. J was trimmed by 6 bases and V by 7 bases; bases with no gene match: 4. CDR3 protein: CATSRGIDEKLFF. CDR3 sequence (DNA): TGTGCCACCAGCAGGGGGATCGATGAAAAACTGTTTTTT.

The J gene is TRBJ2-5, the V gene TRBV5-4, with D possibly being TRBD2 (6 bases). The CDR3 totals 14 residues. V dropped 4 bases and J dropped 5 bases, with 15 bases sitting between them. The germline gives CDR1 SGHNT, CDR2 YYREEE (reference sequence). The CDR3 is CASSPSGDWETQYF. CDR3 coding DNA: TGTGCCAGCAGCCCCTCCGGGGACTGGGAGACCCAGTACTTC.

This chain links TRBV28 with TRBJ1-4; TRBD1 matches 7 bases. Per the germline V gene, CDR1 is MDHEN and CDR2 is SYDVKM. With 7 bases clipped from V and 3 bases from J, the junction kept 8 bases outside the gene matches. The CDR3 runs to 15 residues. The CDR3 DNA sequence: TGTGCCAGCATCGTAGGACAGGCTCCTAATGAAAAACTGTTTTTT. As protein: CASIVGQAPNEKLFF.

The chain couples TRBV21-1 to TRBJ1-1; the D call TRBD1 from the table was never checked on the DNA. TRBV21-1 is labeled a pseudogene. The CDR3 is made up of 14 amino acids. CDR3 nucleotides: TGTGCCAGCAGCAAGGGGCAGGGAAACACTGAAGCTTTCTTT. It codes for CASSKGQGNTEAFF.

The CDR3 region has the DNA TGCGCCAGCAGCACAGGGACAGGGGGCGTCCAGCCCCAGCATTTT. Translation gives CASSTGTGGVQPQHF. The V gene is TRBV5-1, the J gene TRBJ1-5; 12 positions agree with TRBD1. The V segment lost 4 bases and the J segment 7 bases; nucleotides outside the gene matches: 6. The CDR3 sequence is 15 residues long. Per the germline V gene, CDR1 is SGHRS and CDR2 is YFSETQ. Based on the CDR3 plus reference TRBV5-1 and TRBJ1-5, the full variable domain is KAGVTQTPRYLIKTRGQQVTLSCSPISGHRSVSWYQQTPGQGLQFLFEYFSETQRNKGNFPGRFSGRQFSNSRSEMNVSTLELGDSALYLCASSTGTGGVQPQHFGDGTRLSIL.

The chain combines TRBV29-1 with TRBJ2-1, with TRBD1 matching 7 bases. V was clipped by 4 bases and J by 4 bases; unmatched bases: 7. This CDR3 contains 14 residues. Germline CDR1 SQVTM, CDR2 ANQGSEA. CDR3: CSVGQGQKYNEQFF. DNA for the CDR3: TGCAGCGTTGGACAGGGACAGAAATACAATGAGCAGTTCTTC.

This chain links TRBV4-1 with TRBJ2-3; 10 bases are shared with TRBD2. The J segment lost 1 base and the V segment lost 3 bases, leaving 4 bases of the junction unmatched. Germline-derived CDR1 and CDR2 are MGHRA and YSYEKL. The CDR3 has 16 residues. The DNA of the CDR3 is TGCGCCAGCAGCCAGCAAGCGGGGGGGCGCACAGATACGCAGTATTTT. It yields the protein CASSQQAGGRTDTQYF.

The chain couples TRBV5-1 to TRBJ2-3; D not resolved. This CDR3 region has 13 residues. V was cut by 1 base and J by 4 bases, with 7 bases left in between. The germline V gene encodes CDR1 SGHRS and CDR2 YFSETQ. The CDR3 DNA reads TGCGCCAGCAGCTTGTACGGGTCAGATACGCAGTATTTT. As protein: CASSLYGSDTQYF.

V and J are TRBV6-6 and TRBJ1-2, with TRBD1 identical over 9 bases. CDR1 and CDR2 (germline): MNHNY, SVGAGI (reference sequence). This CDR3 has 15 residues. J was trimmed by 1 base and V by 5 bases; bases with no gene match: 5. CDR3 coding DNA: TGTGCCAGCAGTCCCGGGACAGGGTATAACTATGGCTACACCTTC. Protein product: CASSPGTGYNYGYTF.

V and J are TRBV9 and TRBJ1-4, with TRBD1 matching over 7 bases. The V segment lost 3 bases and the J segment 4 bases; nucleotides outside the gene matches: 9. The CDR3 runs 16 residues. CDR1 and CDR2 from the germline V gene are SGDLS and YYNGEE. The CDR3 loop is CASSASLRGDNEKLFF. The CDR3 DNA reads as TGTGCCAGCAGCGCATCTCTCAGGGGGGATAATGAAAAACTGTTTTTT.

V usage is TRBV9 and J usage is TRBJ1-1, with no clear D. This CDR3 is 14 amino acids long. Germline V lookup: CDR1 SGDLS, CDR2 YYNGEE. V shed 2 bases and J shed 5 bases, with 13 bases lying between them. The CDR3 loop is CASSVQVLGTEAFF. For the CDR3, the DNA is TGTGCCAGCAGCGTCCAGGTCCTCGGGACTGAAGCTTTCTTT.

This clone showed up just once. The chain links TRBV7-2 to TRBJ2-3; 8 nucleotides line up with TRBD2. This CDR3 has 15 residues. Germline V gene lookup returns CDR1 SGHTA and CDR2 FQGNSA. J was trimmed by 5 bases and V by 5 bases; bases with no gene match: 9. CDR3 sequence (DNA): TGTGCCAGCAGCCGGGGGGGGCCCGGGGGAGATACGCAGTATTTT. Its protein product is CASSRGGPGGDTQYF.

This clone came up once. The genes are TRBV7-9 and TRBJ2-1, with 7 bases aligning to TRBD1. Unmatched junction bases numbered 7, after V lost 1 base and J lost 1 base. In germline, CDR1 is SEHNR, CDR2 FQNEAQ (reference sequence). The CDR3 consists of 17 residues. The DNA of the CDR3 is TGTGCCAGCAGCTTAGGACGAGGACAGGCATCCTACAATGAGCAGTTCTTC. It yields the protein CASSLGRGQASYNEQFF.

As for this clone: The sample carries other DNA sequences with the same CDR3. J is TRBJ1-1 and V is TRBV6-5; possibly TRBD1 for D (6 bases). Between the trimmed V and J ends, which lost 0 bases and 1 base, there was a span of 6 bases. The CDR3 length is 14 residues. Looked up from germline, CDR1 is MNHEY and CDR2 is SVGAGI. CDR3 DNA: TGTGCCAGCAGTTACTCGACAGGGAACACTGAAGCTTTCTTT. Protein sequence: CASSYSTGNTEAFF.

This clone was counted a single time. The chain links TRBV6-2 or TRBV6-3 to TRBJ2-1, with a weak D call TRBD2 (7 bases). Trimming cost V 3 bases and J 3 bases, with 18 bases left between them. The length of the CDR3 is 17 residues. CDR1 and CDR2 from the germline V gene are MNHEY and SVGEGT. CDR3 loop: CASSYLSGGPDYNEQFF. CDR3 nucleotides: TGTGCCAGCAGTTATTTATCCGGGGGGCCGGACTACAATGAGCAGTTCTTC.

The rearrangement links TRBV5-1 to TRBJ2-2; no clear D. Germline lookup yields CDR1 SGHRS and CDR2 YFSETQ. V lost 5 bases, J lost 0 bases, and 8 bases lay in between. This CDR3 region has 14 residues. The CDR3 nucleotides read TGCGCCAGCAGAACAGCTGCGAACACCGGGGAGCTGTTTTTT. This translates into CASRTAANTGELFF. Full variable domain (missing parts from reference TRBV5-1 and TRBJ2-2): KAGVTQTPRYLIKTRGQQVTLSCSPISGHRSVSWYQQTPGQGLQFLFEYFSETQRNKGNFPGRFSGRQFSNSRSEMNVSTLELGDSALYLCASRTAANTGELFFGEGSRLTVL.

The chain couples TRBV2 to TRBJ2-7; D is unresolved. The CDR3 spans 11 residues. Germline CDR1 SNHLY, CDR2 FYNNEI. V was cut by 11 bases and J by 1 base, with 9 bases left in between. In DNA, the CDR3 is TGTGCCGCTAAGAATTCCTACGAGCAGTACGTC. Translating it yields CAAKNSYEQYV.

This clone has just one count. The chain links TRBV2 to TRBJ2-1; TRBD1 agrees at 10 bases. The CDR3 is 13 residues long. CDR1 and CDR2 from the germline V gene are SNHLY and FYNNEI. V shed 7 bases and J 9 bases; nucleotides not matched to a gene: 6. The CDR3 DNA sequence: TGTGCCAGCACTGGACAGGGGGGTGGTGAGCAGTTCTTC. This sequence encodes CASTGQGGGEQFF.

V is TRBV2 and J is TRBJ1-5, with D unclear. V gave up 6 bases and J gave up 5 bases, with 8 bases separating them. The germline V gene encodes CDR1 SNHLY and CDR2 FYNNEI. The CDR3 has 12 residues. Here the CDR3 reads CASSGPDQPQHF. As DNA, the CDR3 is TGTGCCAGCAGCGGACCTGATCAGCCCCAGCATTTT.

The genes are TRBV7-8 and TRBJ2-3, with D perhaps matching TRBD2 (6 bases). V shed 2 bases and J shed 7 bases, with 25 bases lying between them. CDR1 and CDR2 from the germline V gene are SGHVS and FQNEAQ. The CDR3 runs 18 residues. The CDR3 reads CASSLQSRGGRAGNTQYF. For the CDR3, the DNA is TGTGCCAGCAGCTTACAATCAAGAGGAGGCAGGGCGGGAAATACGCAGTATTTT.

CDR3 nucleotide sequence: TGTGCCAGCAGTTTAAGGGAGCGGGGGGTAAATGAGCAGTTCTTC. The encoded protein is CASSLRERGVNEQFF. The chain joins TRBV27 to TRBJ2-1; 9 bases match TRBD2. V shed 2 bases, J shed 7 bases, and the junction held 6 bases outside the gene matches. Germline values: CDR1 MNHEY, CDR2 SMNVEV (reference sequence). The length of the CDR3 is 15 residues.

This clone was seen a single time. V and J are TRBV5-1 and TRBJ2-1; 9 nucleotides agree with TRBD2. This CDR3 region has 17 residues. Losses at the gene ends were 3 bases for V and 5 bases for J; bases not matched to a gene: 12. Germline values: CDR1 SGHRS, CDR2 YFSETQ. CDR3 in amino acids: CASSWDRGGGGDNEQFF. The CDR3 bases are TGCGCCAGCAGCTGGGATCGGGGTGGCGGGGGGGACAATGAGCAGTTCTTC.

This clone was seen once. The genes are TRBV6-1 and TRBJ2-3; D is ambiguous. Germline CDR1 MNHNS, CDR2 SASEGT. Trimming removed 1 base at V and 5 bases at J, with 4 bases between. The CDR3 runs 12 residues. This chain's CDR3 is CASSEGRDTQYF. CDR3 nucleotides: TGTGCCAGCAGTGAAGGGCGAGATACGCAGTATTTT.

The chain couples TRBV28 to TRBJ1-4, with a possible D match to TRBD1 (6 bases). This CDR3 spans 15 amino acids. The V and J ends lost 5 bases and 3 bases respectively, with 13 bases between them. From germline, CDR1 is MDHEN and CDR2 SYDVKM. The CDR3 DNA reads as TGTGCCAGCAGTCACCGACAGGCCTCTAATGAAAAACTGTTTTTT. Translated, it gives CASSHRQASNEKLFF.

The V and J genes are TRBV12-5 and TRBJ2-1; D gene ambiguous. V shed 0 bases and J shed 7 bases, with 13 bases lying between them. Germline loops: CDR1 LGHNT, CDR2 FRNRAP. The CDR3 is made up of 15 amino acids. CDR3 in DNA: TGTGCTAGTGGTTTGGTCGTTGGTCCTGATAATGAGCAGTTCTTC. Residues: CASGLVVGPDNEQFF.

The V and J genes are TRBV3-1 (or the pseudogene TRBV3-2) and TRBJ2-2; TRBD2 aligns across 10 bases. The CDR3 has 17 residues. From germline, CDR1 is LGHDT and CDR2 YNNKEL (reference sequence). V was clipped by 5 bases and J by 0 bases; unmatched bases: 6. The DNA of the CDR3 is TGTGCCAGCAGCACTCACGGACTAGCGGCGAACACCGGGGAGCTGTTTTTT. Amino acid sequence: CASSTHGLAANTGELFF.

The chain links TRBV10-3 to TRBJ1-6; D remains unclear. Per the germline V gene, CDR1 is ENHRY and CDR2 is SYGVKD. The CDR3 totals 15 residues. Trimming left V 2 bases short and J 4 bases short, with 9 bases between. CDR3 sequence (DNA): TGTGCCATCAGTGAGCAGGTTTCTTATAATTCACCCCTCCACTTT. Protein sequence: CAISEQVSYNSPLHF.

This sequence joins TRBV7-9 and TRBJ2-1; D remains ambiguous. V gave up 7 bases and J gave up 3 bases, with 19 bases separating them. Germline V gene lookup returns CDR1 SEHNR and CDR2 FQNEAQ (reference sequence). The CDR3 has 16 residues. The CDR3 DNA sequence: TGTGCCAGCACCATAACGGGCGCCCGGATCTACAATGAGCAGTTCTTC. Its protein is CASTITGARIYNEQFF.

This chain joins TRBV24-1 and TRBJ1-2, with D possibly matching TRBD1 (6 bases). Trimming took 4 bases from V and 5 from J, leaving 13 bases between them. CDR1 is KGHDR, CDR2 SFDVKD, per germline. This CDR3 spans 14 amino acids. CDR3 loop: CATSDPQGVYGYTF. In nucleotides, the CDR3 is TGTGCCACCAGTGACCCACAGGGCGTTTATGGCTACACCTTC.